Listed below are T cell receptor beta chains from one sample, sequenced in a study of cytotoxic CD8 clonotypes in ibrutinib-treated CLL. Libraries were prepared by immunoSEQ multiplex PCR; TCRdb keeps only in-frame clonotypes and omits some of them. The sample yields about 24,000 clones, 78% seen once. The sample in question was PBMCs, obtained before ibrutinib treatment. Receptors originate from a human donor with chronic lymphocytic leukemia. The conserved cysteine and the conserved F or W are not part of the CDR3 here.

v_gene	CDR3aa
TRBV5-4	ASSLQGGANYGYT
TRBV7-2	ASSFGERLQETQY
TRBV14	ASSQLRGGGYT
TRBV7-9	ASSLDRRGRDGYT
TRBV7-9	ASSFGTSDTEAF
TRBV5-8	ASELAGGFNEQF
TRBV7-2	ASRSGDTDTQY
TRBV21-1	AIPSGRASDTQY
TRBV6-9	ASSYSGPMDEKLF
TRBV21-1	ASSKGVEQRDGNGSSYEQY
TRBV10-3	AISPGTGGHNTEAF
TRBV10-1	ATLPIDIGTLSYEQY
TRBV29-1	SVIQGPNTEAF
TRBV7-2	ASSLSPSGTQETQY
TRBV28	ASSGTSGAYEQY
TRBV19	ASTKVGNTEAF
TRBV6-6	ASSFGQGQAETQY
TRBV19	ASSSRGNTIY
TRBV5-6	ASSSQGIEQY
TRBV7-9	ASSSYRGHYNEQF
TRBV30	AWSQGARGEKLF
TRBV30	AWSPRPGTREQY
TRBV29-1	SVEGTHGYT
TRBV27	ASRKGLAGGVAHEQY
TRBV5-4	ASSLDRTGSYEQY
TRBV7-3	ASSIRQKSEAF